This entry lists 24 T cell receptor beta chains sequenced from one sample in a study of blood T cell repertoires in COVID-19. The method was immunoSEQ multiplex PCR; TCRdb's version includes in-frame clones alone and lacks a portion of them. The profile covers 470,000 or so clones, with approximately 83% appearing a single time and 3.2% taken by the ten largest. What was sequenced was peripheral blood. All receptors derive from a human donor in a cohort sampled during active COVID-19.

The chain is built from TRBV11-2 and TRBJ2-1, with D hard to call. V was pared by 1 base and J by 0 bases, with 7 bases between. The length of the CDR3 is 15 residues. Germline values: CDR1 SGHAT, CDR2 FQNNGV. The CDR3 region has the DNA TGTGCCAGCAGCTTAGCGCTGAGCTCCTACAATGAGCAGTTCTTC. Translating gives CASSLALSSYNEQFF.

The chain uses TRBV6-5 and TRBJ1-1; maybe TRBD1 (5 bases). The V and J ends lost 2 bases and 5 bases respectively, with 15 bases between them. CDR1 and CDR2 from the germline V gene are MNHEY and SVGAGI. The CDR3 length is 15 residues. The CDR3 sequence: CASSYDLRGGTEAFF. DNA of the CDR3: TGTGCCAGCAGTTACGATTTACGGGGGGGAACTGAAGCTTTCTTT.

This rearrangement joins TRBV20-1 to TRBJ2-7; D uncertain. The CDR3 loop spans 11 amino acids. V gave up 6 bases and J gave up 3 bases, with 9 bases separating them. The germline V gene encodes CDR1 DFQATT and CDR2 SNEGSKA (reference sequence). In DNA, the CDR3 is TGCAGTGCGCCAGTTGACTACGAGCAGTACTTC. It encodes CSAPVDYEQYF.

The genes are TRBV28 and TRBJ2-7; possibly TRBD2 for D (5 bases). Germline V lookup: CDR1 MDHEN, CDR2 SYDVKM. V was clipped by 3 bases and J by 6 bases, with 9 bases between them. The CDR3 consists of 12 residues. CDR3 in amino acids: CASSFPGVEQYF. As DNA, the CDR3 is TGTGCCAGCAGTTTCCCCGGGGTCGAGCAGTACTTC. The complete variable domain, with remaining parts taken from reference TRBV28 and TRBJ2-7, reads DVKVTQSSRYLVKRTGEKVFLECVQDMDHENMFWYRQDPGLGLRLIYFSYDVKMKEKGDIPEGYSVSREKKERFSLILESASTNQTSMYLCASSFPGVEQYFGPGTRLTVT.

The sample holds one count of this clone. Additional DNA sequences in this sample encode the identical CDR3. This sequence joins TRBV30 and TRBJ1-2; D is perhaps TRBD1 (5 bases). Germline values: CDR1 GTSNPN, CDR2 SVGIG (reference sequence). This CDR3 has 12 residues. Trimming took 3 bases from V and 4 from J, leaving 9 bases between them. In DNA, the CDR3 is TGTGCCTGGAGCGGGGGGAGCTATGGCTACACCTTC. This codes for CAWSGGSYGYTF.

The chain uses TRBV19 and TRBJ2-1, with 11 bases lining up with TRBD2. The CDR3 consists of 18 residues. Trimming at V came to 2 bases and at J to 7 bases, leaving 13 bases not matched to a gene. Germline V gene data show CDR1 as LNHDA and CDR2 as SQIVND (reference sequence). CDR3 sequence: CASSIRTSGSTIRNEQFF. DNA of the CDR3: TGTGCCAGTAGTATACGCACTAGCGGGAGTACGATAAGAAATGAGCAGTTCTTC.

The V and J genes are TRBV5-1 and TRBJ1-6, with TRBD1 matching over 9 bases. The junction had 4 bases not matched to a gene; V was cut back by 2 bases and J by 10 bases. The CDR3 is 14 residues long. Germline CDR1 and CDR2: SGHRS and YFSETQ. The CDR3 loop is CASSLTGGKSPLHF. The CDR3 region has the DNA TGCGCCAGCAGCTTAACAGGGGGCAAATCACCCCTCCACTTT.

There are a few counts of this clone. The CDR3 nucleotides are TGTGCCAGTAAATGGGACAGGGTAAACACCGGGGAGCTGTTTTTT. Protein sequence: CASKWDRVNTGELFF. V and J are TRBV6-5 and TRBJ2-2, with TRBD1 identical over 9 bases. The CDR3 has 15 amino acids. The J segment lost 2 bases and the V segment lost 9 bases, leaving 7 bases of the junction unmatched. CDR1 is MNHEY, CDR2 SVGAGI, per germline.

The CDR3 bases are TGTGCCAGCGGGGGGCTAGCGGGACCCGGGAACACCGGGGAGCTGTTTTTT. Protein product: CASGGLAGPGNTGELFF. The V call is TRBV3-1 (or the pseudogene TRBV3-2), the J call TRBJ2-2; TRBD2 matches at 9 bases. Germline lookup yields CDR1 LGHDT and CDR2 YNNKEL (reference sequence). Trimming took 8 bases from V and 1 from J; bases not matched to a gene: 11. The CDR3 is 17 residues long.

The chain has TRBV28 and TRBJ2-5, with 8 bases matching TRBD1. Germline V lookup: CDR1 MDHEN, CDR2 SYDVKM. V lost 5 bases and J lost 2; bases outside the gene matches: 10. CDR3 size: 16 residues. The CDR3 DNA follows: TGTGCCAGCAGTCTCGGACAGGGAGGCGGGCAAGAGACCCAGTACTTC. This encodes CASSLGQGGGQETQYF.

The gene calls are TRBV9 and TRBJ1-6; TRBD1 aligns across 12 bases. The germline V gene encodes CDR1 SGDLS and CDR2 YYNGEE. The CDR3 spans 18 residues. J was trimmed by 5 bases and V by 0 bases; bases with no gene match: 6. CDR3 sequence: CASSVDRDRGQNNSPLHF. DNA of the CDR3: TGTGCCAGCAGCGTAGACCGGGACAGGGGGCAAAATAATTCACCCCTCCACTTT.

The V gene is TRBV27, the J gene TRBJ2-7; maybe TRBD2 (5 bases). The CDR3 runs 13 residues. Germline CDR1 reads MNHEY; CDR2 reads SMNVEV (reference sequence). Trimming removed 3 bases at V and 4 bases at J, with 10 bases between. The CDR3 nucleotides read TGTGCCAGCAGTTTGATAGGAGGTTACGAGCAGTACTTC. It is translated as CASSLIGGYEQYF.

The chain carries TRBV7-2 and TRBJ2-5; D is unclear. V was pared by 4 bases and J by 7 bases, with 7 bases between. Germline CDR1 reads SGHTA; CDR2 reads FQGNSA. CDR3 size: 11 residues. The CDR3, as DNA: TGTGCCAGCAGCTCTGCAGGGACCCAGTACTTC. Its translation: CASSSAGTQYF. Filled out from reference TRBV7-2 and TRBJ2-5, the complete variable domain reads GAGVSQSPSNKVTEKGKDVELRCDPISGHTALYWYRQSLGQGLEFLIYFQGNSAPDKSGLPSDRFSAERTGGSVSTLTIQRTQQEDSAVYLCASSSAGTQYFGPGTRLLVL.

V gene TRBV20-1 combines with J gene TRBJ2-7; possibly TRBD1 for D (6 bases). Trimming took 4 bases from V and 5 from J, leaving 9 bases between them. Germline V gene sequence: CDR1 DFQATT, CDR2 SNEGSKA (reference sequence). The CDR3 is made up of 11 amino acids. The CDR3 DNA sequence: TGCAGTGCTATCAGGGGTAACGAGCAGTACTTC. It translates to CSAIRGNEQYF.

The chain's CDR3 is CTSSQAIPFLREDTQYF. In nucleotides, the CDR3 is TGCACCAGCAGCCAAGCGATCCCTTTTTTGAGAGAAGATACGCAGTATTTT. This sequence joins TRBV1 and TRBJ2-3; no DNA check was done on the table's D call, TRBD2. TRBV1 is termed a pseudogene. The CDR3 spans 17 residues.

This clone showed up just once. The chain employs TRBV7-8 and TRBJ1-5; 7 bases line up with TRBD1. From germline, CDR1 is SGHVS and CDR2 FQNEAQ. There are 14 residues in the CDR3. V dropped 1 base and J dropped 9; count of bases not matched to a gene: 6. DNA of the CDR3: TGTGCCAGCAGCTTAGATATACAGGGGAGGCCCCAGCATTTT. Translated: CASSLDIQGRPQHF. The full variable domain, in which reference TRBV7-8 and TRBJ1-5 provide the parts outside the CDR3, is GAGVSQSPRYKVAKRGQDVALRCDPISGHVSLFWYQQALGQGPEFLTYFQNEAQLDKSGLPSDRFFAERPEGSVSTLKIQRTQQEDSAVYLCASSLDIQGRPQHFGDGTRLSIL.

In its sample, this clone was seen once. The chain carries TRBV6-6 and TRBJ2-7, with 8 bases aligning to TRBD1. The CDR3 totals 17 residues. The germline V gene has CDR1 MNHNY and CDR2 SVGAGI (reference sequence). The V gene end was trimmed by 5 bases and the J gene end by 2 bases; junction bases not matched to a gene: 14. CDR3 nucleotide sequence: TGTGCCAGCAGTCGAACTACAGGGGGAAAGGGGACCTACGAGCAGTACTTC. Translated, it gives CASSRTTGGKGTYEQYF.

This clone has only a few counts. The chain uses TRBV4-2 and TRBJ1-6; no reliable D call. Germline V gives CDR1 LGHNA, CDR2 YNFKEQ. The CDR3 totals 13 residues. V was pared by 1 base and J by 15 bases, with 13 bases between. The chain's CDR3 is CASSQGSDSHLHF. In nucleotides, the CDR3 is TGTGCCAGCAGCCAAGGTTCAGACTCTCACCTCCACTTT.

This clone has only one observation. The J gene is TRBJ1-6, the V gene TRBV30; D is ambiguous. The V end was cut by 0 bases, the J end by 7 bases, with 13 bases between. The CDR3 runs to 15 residues. From germline, CDR1 is GTSNPN and CDR2 SVGIG (reference sequence). CDR3 bases: TGTGCCTGGAGTGTCGGGGTCCAAGGAAATTCACCCCTCCACTTT. Residues: CAWSVGVQGNSPLHF.

The CDR3 loop is CASSQSKAGEVTDTQYF. The CDR3 DNA reads as TGCGCCAGCAGTCAATCAAAAGCGGGAGAAGTCACAGATACGCAGTATTTT. The chain links TRBV23-1 to TRBJ2-3, with 8 bases that match TRBD2. TRBV23-1 is filed as an ORF, its function uncertain. This CDR3 is 17 amino acids long. V was clipped by 0 bases and J by 2 bases; unmatched bases: 7.

The chain links TRBV28 to TRBJ1-3, with D possibly being TRBD1 (5 bases). V was trimmed by 2 bases and J by 8 bases, leaving 16 bases between them. Germline lookup yields CDR1 MDHEN and CDR2 SYDVKM. The CDR3 is 15 amino acids. CDR3 amino acids: CASSLTGAQRDTIYF. CDR3 bases: TGTGCCAGCAGTTTAACCGGGGCTCAGCGGGACACCATATATTTT.

The chain joins TRBV7-9 to TRBJ1-2; D unclear. The V end lost 4 bases, the J end lost 4 bases, and 22 bases lay between the germline ends. This CDR3 has 17 residues. CDR1 is SEHNR and CDR2 is FQNEAQ in the germline V gene (reference sequence). The CDR3 is CASSSAAGRVFSYGYTF. In nucleotides, the CDR3 is TGTGCCAGCAGCTCCGCCGCGGGTAGGGTGTTCTCCTATGGCTACACCTTC.

The sample holds a few counts of this clone. The chain has TRBV6-4 and TRBJ2-7; 9 bases align to TRBD2. This CDR3 comprises 15 residues. V shed 5 bases, J shed 0 bases, and the junction held 5 bases outside the gene matches. Germline lookup yields CDR1 MRHNA and CDR2 SNTAGT. The CDR3 protein is CASSRLADSSYEQYF. The CDR3 DNA sequence: TGTGCCAGCAGTAGACTAGCGGACAGCTCCTACGAGCAGTACTTC.

The chain uses TRBV19 and TRBJ1-5; perhaps TRBD1 as D (6 bases). The germline V gene encodes CDR1 LNHDA and CDR2 SQIVND (reference sequence). This CDR3 is 14 amino acids long. The ends were cut back, 6 bases at V and 5 bases at J, with 14 bases in the middle. The CDR3 region has the DNA TGTGCCAGTAGGACCGCAGGGGATTATCAGCCCCAGCATTTT. Residues: CASRTAGDYQPQHF.